This T cell receptor beta chain emerged from a study of T cell repertoires in ileal Crohn's disease. Across the study: Patients had a median approximately 7.2-year disease duration, and approximately 36% were active smokers. At postoperative colonoscopy, neoterminal ileum biopsies were taken as M6.

About this clone: Its matching antigen is unknown.

Points from the study as a whole: Every patient over 26.8% clonality showed endoscopic recurrence. Postoperative endoscopy occurred within one year, median about 7 months.

CDR3 size: 14 residues. Germline V gives CDR1 SNHLY, CDR2 FYNNEI. Trimming removed 1 base at V and 4 bases at J, with 9 bases between. Time point described: neoterminal ileum biopsy at postoperative endoscopy, about 6 months after surgery. The table came from immunoSEQ multiplex PCR; TCRdb's copy has only in-frame clones and leaves some out. The sample includes fewer than 12,000 clones, 75% to 85% seen only once; the top ten take under 15%. The sequencing input was ileal tissue. The sequence was obtained from an adult with Crohn's disease. V gene TRBV2 combines with J gene TRBJ2-3, with a weak D call TRBD1 (5 bases). The CDR3 coding sequence is TGTGCCAGCAGTGAAGGTGGGGCCCCAGATACGCAGTATTTT. It is translated as CASSEGGAPDTQYF.